What follows describes a single TCR beta chain. What it recognizes is unknown. The TCR alpha and TCR beta cDNA libraries, bearing sample barcodes and UMIs, were generated by 5'RACE using constant-segment primers. Via MiXCR, TCRdb re-called the 5' RACE reads, giving one row per CDR3 protein. The table has hundreds of thousands of distinct CDR3 sequences, just over 20% seen once; the top ten hold roughly an eighth. The CDR3 runs to 13 residues. CDR1 and CDR2 from the germline V gene are DFQATT and SNEGSKA (reference sequence). V was cut by 5 bases and J by 0 bases, with 11 bases left in between. This specimen belongs to a study of T-cell memory formation after mild COVID-19. Whole-study findings and limits: Some clones that responded turned up in pre-infection memory, which suggests that cross-reactive memory joined in. The study found contracting CD4+ clones mainly in CM and EM and contracting CD8+ clones in EMRA.

V and J are TRBV20-1 and TRBJ2-7, with D maybe TRBD2 (7 bases). The sequenced sample consisted of PBMCs or a T cell subset sorted from them (not recorded which). The receptor comes from an adult woman who had mild COVID-19 (a few samples of this study predate the infection). Cell type and time point are not known. The CDR3 loop reads CSAGGGSSYEQYF. The DNA of the CDR3 is TGCAGTGCTGGGGGCGGGAGCTCCTACGAGCAGTACTTC.